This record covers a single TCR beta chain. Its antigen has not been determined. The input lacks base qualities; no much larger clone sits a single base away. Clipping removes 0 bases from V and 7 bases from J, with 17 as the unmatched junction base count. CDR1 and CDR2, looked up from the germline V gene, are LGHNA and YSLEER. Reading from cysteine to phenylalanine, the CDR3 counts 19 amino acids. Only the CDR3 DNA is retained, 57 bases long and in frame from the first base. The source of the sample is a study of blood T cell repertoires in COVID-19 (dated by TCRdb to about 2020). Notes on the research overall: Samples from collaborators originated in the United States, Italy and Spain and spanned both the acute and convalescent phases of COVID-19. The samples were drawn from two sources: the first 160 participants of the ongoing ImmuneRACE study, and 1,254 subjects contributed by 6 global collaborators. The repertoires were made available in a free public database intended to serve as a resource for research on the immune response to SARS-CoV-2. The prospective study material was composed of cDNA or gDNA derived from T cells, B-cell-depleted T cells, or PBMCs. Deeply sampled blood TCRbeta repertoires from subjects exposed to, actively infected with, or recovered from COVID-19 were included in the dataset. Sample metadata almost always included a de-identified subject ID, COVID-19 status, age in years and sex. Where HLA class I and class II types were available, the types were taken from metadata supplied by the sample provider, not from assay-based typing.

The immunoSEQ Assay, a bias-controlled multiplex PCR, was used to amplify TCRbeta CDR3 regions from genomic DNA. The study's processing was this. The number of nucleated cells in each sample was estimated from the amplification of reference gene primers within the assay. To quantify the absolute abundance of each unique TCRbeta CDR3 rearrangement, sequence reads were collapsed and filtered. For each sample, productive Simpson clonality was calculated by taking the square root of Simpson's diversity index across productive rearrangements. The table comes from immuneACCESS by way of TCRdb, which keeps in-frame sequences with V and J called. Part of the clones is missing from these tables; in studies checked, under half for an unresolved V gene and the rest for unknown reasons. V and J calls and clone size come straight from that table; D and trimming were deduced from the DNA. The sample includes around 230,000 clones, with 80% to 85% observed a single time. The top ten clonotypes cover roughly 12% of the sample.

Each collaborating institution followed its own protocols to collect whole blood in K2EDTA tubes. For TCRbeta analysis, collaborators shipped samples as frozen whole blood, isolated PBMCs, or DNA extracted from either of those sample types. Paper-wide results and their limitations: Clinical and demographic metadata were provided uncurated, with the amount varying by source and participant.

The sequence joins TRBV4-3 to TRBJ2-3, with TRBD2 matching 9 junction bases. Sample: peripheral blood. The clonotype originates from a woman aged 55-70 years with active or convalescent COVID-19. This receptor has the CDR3 CASSQDRGERAGGRNTQYF. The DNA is TGCGCCAGCAGCCAAGATAGAGGCGAGAGGGCGGGGGGGCGGAATACGCAGTATTTT.